These T cell receptor beta chains were read from a single sample in a study of graft-versus-host responses after intestinal transplantation. Their cognate antigens are unknown. Sequencing used immunoSEQ multiplex PCR; TCRdb keeps in-frame clones, though not all of them. The repertoire consists of roughly 36,000 clones, with nearly 95% occurring once and the leading ten covering around 0.22%. This sample comprised unstimulated CD8+ T cells sorted from spleen or lymph node cells, obtained before transplant. Receptors were obtained from a human donor who was the organ donor for an intestinal transplant. CDR3s include the opening cysteine and the closing phenylalanine or tryptophan. A D gene is named only where the DNA matches it firmly.

CDR3: CASSQSSGGAYEQYF
DNA: TGTGCCAGCAGCCAATCTAGCGGGGGAGCGTACGAGCAGTACTTC
D: TRBD2
J: TRBJ2-7
V: TRBV4-2

CDR3: CASSQETGPSYEQYF
DNA: TGCGCCAGCAGCCAAGAGACGGGGCCCTCCTACGAGCAGTACTTC
D: NA
J: TRBJ2-7
V: TRBV4-3

CDR3: CAWGGVGTGELFF
DNA: TGTGCCTGGGGGGGGGTAGGGACCGGGGAGCTGTTTTTT
D: TRBD2
J: TRBJ2-2
V: TRBV30

CDR3: CASSQISGNTEAFF
DNA: TGCGCCAGCAGCCAAATTTCCGGGAACACTGAAGCTTTCTTT
D: NA
J: TRBJ1-1
V: TRBV4-1

CDR3: CASRTGTEAFF
DNA: TGTGCCAGCCGGACGGGCACTGAAGCTTTCTTT
D: NA
J: TRBJ1-1
V: TRBV7-9

CDR3: CASSLEQNNEQFF
DNA: TGTGCCAGCAGCTTAGAACAGAACAATGAGCAGTTCTTC
D: NA
J: TRBJ2-1
V: TRBV13

CDR3: CATNPGQHTGELFF
DNA: TGTGCCACCAACCCGGGACAGCACACCGGGGAGCTGTTTTTT
D: TRBD1
J: TRBJ2-2
V: TRBV15

CDR3: CASSPVASVYNEQFF
DNA: TGCGCCAGCAGTCCCGTTGCGAGCGTCTACAATGAGCAGTTCTTC
D: NA
J: TRBJ2-1
V: TRBV4-1

CDR3: CASSQGGAPTYEQYF
DNA: TGCGCCAGCAGCCAAGGGGGGGCCCCTACCTACGAGCAGTACTTC
D: NA
J: TRBJ2-7
V: TRBV4-1

CDR3: CAWSAGQGGETQYF
DNA: TGTGCCTGGAGTGCCGGACAGGGTGGGGAGACCCAGTACTTC
D: TRBD1
J: TRBJ2-5
V: TRBV30